The next 14 T cell receptor beta chains were all read from a single sample in a study of beta chain features in type 1 diabetes listed by TCRdb under 2018. Points the paper makes about the study in general: A moderate but significant shortening of TCRB CDR3 length was observed in type 1 diabetes patients in all four CD4+ subsets.

No antigen has been identified for these receptors. The protocol used for the library was the immunoSEQ multiplex PCR assay. The entire isolated RNA was reverse transcribed using the High Capacity cDNA Reverse Transcription Kit, and thus expressed TCRB transcripts were sequenced. What TCRdb holds here is the immuneACCESS table cut down to in-frame rearrangements. Part of the clones is not present; checked against another copy, under half of the missing clones reflect an unresolved V gene, and the others are unexplained. The sample includes 640,000 or so clones, with about an eighth observed a single time. The ten largest clones take up just under 0.04% of the sample. The sample was naive CD4+ T cells from blood. The cell subset or site label, read with the paper, signifies: true naive CD4+ T cells. These receptors were obtained from a man in his late teens or twenties with type 1 diabetes.

This clone was seen more than once but under ten times. The V gene is TRBV7-9, the J gene TRBJ2-7, with 9 bases that match TRBD1. V lost 5 bases to trimming and J lost 2 bases; unmatched junction nucleotides: 4. This CDR3 comprises 14 residues. In germline, CDR1 is SEHNR, CDR2 FQNEAQ (reference sequence). The CDR3 loop reads CASSAGTGPYEQYF. CDR3 nucleotides: TGTGCCAGCAGCGCCGGGACAGGGCCCTACGAGCAGTACTTC.

In nucleotides, the CDR3 is TGTGCCAGCAGCAATGAGGCGTGGGTAGGTGGCTACACCTTC. This encodes CASSNEAWVGGYTF. The chain recombines TRBV25-1 with TRBJ1-2; D is unresolved. The CDR3 consists of 14 residues. CDR1 is MGHDK, CDR2 SYGVNS, per germline. V lost 6 bases, J lost 7 bases, and 18 bases lay in between.

The table lists this clone with a few counts. The gene calls are TRBV2 and TRBJ1-6, with 7 bases identical to TRBD1. J was trimmed by 8 bases and V by 5 bases; bases with no gene match: 12. This CDR3 has 16 amino acids. Germline loops: CDR1 SNHLY, CDR2 FYNNEI. CDR3 residues: CASSYSAGTAYSPLHF. For the CDR3, the DNA is TGTGCCAGCAGTTACTCCGCCGGGACAGCCTATTCACCCCTCCACTTT.

This clone occurred a few times. The same CDR3 is also encoded by other DNA sequences in this sample. The rearrangement links TRBV20-1 to TRBJ2-3; tentative D call: TRBD1 (6 bases). The CDR3 spans 11 residues. Germline loops: CDR1 DFQATT, CDR2 SNEGSKA (reference sequence). The germline V and J ends were trimmed by 6 bases and 6 bases, with 10 bases remaining between them. For the CDR3, the DNA is TGCAGTGCAGATAGGGGGGATACGCAGTATTTT. It codes for CSADRGDTQYF.

The J gene is TRBJ2-7, the V gene TRBV4-1; D is ambiguous. V gave up 1 base and J gave up 2 bases, with 12 bases separating them. The CDR3 loop spans 15 amino acids. Germline V gene data show CDR1 as MGHRA and CDR2 as YSYEKL. This chain's CDR3 is CASSQGVTVTYEQYF. As DNA, the CDR3 is TGCGCCAGCAGCCAAGGCGTGACGGTTACCTACGAGCAGTACTTC.

On this clone itself: At one end, the junction sequence differs from germline, possibly due to a read error. This chain uses TRBV7-7 with TRBJ2-3; D may be TRBD1 or TRBD2 (5 bases each). In germline, CDR1 is SSHAT, CDR2 FNYEAQ (reference sequence). The CDR3 sequence is 14 residues long. The CDR3 nucleotides read TGTGCTAGCAGTCCGGGACCGAGCATGGATACGCAGTATTTT. This sequence encodes CASSPGPSMDTQYF.

V gene TRBV10-3 combines with J gene TRBJ1-1, with D possibly matching TRBD1 (5 bases). The CDR3 runs to 14 residues. V shed 6 bases and J shed 1 base, with 12 bases lying between them. The germline V gene encodes CDR1 ENHRY and CDR2 SYGVKD. CDR3: CAIRSDGQNTEAFF. CDR3 DNA: TGTGCCATCAGATCAGACGGACAGAACACTGAAGCTTTCTTT.

The chain uses TRBV9 and TRBJ2-1; TRBD2 might be the D (6 bases). There are 15 residues in the CDR3. Trimming took 0 bases from V and 7 from J, leaving 14 bases between them. Germline values: CDR1 SGDLS, CDR2 YYNGEE. The CDR3 nucleotides are TGTGCCAGCAGCGTAGCCGGGGCGGGGTTGAATGAGCAGTTCTTC. This gives the protein CASSVAGAGLNEQFF.

This clone was detected only a few times. The chain uses TRBV2 and TRBJ2-7, with 7 bases fitting TRBD1. V gave up 10 bases and J gave up 3 bases; unmatched junction bases: 12. This CDR3 contains 14 residues. Looked up from germline, CDR1 is SNHLY and CDR2 is FYNNEI. The CDR3 DNA follows: TGTGCCACTCGAGAGGGGGCAGGACGCTACGAGCAGTACTTC. Protein product: CATREGAGRYEQYF.

V is TRBV6-5 and J is TRBJ2-7; tentative D call: TRBD1 (6 bases). With 1 base removed from V and 0 bases from J, the gap between germline ends came to 13 bases. This CDR3 has 16 residues. Germline V gives CDR1 MNHEY, CDR2 SVGAGI. The CDR3 DNA reads as TGTGCCAGCAGTTACTACGGGACAACTAGCTCCTACGAGCAGTACTTC. Protein: CASSYYGTTSSYEQYF.

The rearrangement joins TRBV19 to TRBJ2-7; D unclear. Trimming took 8 bases from V and 3 from J, leaving 5 bases between them. Germline-derived CDR1 and CDR2 are LNHDA and SQIVND (reference sequence). This CDR3 is 10 amino acids long. CDR3 residues: CASGGYEQYF. CDR3 nucleotides: TGTGCCAGTGGTGGCTACGAGCAGTACTTC. Combining the CDR3 with reference TRBV19 and TRBJ2-7 gives the whole variable domain DGGITQSPKYLFRKEGQNVTLSCEQNLNHDAMYWYRQDPGQGLRLIYYSQIVNDFQKGDIAEGYSVSREKKESFPLTVTSAQKNPTAFYLCASGGYEQYFGPGTRLTVT.

This clone was found a few times. This sequence joins TRBV6-1 and TRBJ1-5, with 7 bases identical to TRBD1. The CDR3 extends over 14 amino acids. CDR1 MNHNS and CDR2 SASEGT come from the germline V gene. Germline trimming cut 7 bases from V and 5 bases from J; bases unmatched to any gene: 8. The CDR3 coding sequence is TGTGCCAGCACTCCCGGGACAGACCATCAGCCCCAGCATTTT. Its protein product is CASTPGTDHQPQHF.

V usage is TRBV6-1 and J usage is TRBJ1-2, with D uncertain. Between the trimmed V and J ends, which lost 2 bases and 4 bases, there was a span of 11 bases. Germline CDR1 reads MNHNS; CDR2 reads SASEGT. The CDR3 runs to 14 residues. The CDR3 protein is CASSEWVVAYGYTF. As DNA, the CDR3 is TGTGCCAGCAGTGAATGGGTAGTCGCCTATGGCTACACCTTC.

The CDR3 protein is CASSLEVGYEQYF. CDR3 nucleotide sequence: TGCGCCAGCAGCTTGGAAGTTGGGTACGAGCAGTACTTC. The V call is TRBV5-1, the J call TRBJ2-7, with unresolved D. The germline V gene has CDR1 SGHRS and CDR2 YFSETQ. V lost 0 bases, J lost 4 bases, and 8 bases lay in between. The CDR3 sequence is 13 residues long. Together with reference TRBV5-1 and TRBJ2-7, the CDR3 gives the full variable domain: KAGVTQTPRYLIKTRGQQVTLSCSPISGHRSVSWYQQTPGQGLQFLFEYFSETQRNKGNFPGRFSGRQFSNSRSEMNVSTLELGDSALYLCASSLEVGYEQYFGPGTRLTVT.